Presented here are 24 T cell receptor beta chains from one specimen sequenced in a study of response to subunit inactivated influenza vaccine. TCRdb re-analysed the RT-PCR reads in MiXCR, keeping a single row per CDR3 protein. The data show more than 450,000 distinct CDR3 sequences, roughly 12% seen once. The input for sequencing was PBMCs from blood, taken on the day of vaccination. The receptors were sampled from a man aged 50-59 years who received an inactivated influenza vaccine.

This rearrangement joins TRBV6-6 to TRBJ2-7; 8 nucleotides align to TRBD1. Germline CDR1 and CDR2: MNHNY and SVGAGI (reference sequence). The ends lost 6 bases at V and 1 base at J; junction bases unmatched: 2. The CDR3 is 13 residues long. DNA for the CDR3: TGTGCCAGCAGCAGGGACAGGTCCTACGAGCAGTACTTC. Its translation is CASSRDRSYEQYF.

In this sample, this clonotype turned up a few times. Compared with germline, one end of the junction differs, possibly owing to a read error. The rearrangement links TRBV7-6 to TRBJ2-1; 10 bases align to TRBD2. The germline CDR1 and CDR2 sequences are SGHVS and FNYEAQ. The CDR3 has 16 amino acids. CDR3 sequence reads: CASSLAGALLYNEQFF. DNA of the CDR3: TGTGCCAGCAGCCTAGCGGGGGCCCTTCTCTACAATGAGCAGTTCTTC. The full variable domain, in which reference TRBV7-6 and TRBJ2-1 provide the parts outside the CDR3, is GAGVSQSPRYKVTKRGQDVALRCDPISGHVSLYWYRQALGQGPEFLTYFNYEAQQDKSGLPNDRFSAERPEGSISTLTIQRTEQRDSAMYRCASSLAGALLYNEQFFGPGTRLTVL.

The CDR3: CASSFYSLNEQFF. CDR3 nucleotide sequence: TGTGCCAGCAGTTTTTACTCCTTGAATGAGCAGTTCTTC. This chain uses TRBV12-3 or TRBV12-4 with TRBJ2-1; D unclear. The V and J ends lost 3 bases and 7 bases respectively, with 10 bases between them. The CDR3 contains 13 residues.

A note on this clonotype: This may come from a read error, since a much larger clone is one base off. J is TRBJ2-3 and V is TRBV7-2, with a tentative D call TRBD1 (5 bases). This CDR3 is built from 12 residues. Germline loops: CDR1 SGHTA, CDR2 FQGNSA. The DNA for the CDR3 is TGTGCCATCAGCAAAGGGGTAGATACGCAGTATTTT. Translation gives CAISKGVDTQYF.

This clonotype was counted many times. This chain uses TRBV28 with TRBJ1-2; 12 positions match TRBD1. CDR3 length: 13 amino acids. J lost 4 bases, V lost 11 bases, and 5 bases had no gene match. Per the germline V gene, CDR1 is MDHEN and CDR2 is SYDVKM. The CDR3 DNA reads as TGTGCCTCCCGGGACAGGGGGCCCTATGGCTACACCTTC. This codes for CASRDRGPYGYTF.

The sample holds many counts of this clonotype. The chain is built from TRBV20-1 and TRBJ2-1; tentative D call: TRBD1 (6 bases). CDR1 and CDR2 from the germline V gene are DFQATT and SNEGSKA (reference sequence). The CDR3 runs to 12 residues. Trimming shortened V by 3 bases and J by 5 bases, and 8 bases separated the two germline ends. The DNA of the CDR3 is TGCAGTGCTAGCCACAGGGACAATGAGCAGTTCTTC. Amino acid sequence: CSASHRDNEQFF.

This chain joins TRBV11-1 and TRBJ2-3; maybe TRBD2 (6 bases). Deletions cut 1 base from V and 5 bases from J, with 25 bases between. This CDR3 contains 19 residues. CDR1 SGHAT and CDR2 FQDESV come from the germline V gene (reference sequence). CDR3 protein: CASSLERVRQKTTGDTQYF. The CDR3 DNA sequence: TGTGCCAGCAGCTTAGAGCGGGTCAGACAGAAGACAACGGGAGATACGCAGTATTTT.

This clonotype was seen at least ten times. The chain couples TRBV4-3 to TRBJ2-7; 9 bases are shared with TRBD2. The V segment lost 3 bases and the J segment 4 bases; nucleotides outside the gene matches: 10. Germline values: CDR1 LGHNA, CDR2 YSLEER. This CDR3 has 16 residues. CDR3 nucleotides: TGCGCCAGCAGCCAGGATACCGGGACTAGCACATACGAGCAGTACTTC. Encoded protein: CASSQDTGTSTYEQYF.

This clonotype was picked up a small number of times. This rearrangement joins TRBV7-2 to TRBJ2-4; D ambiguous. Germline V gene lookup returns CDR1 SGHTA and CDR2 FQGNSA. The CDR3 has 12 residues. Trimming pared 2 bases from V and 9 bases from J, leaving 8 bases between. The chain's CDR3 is CASSLSEGIQYF. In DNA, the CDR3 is TGTGCCAGCAGCTTAAGTGAAGGCATTCAGTACTTC.

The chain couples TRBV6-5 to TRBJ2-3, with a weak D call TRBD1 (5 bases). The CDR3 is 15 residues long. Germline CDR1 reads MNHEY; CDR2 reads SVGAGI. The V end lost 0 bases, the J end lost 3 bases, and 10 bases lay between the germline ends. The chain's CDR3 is CASSYSRAGTDTQYF. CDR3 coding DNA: TGTGCCAGCAGTTACTCAAGGGCAGGGACAGATACGCAGTATTTT.

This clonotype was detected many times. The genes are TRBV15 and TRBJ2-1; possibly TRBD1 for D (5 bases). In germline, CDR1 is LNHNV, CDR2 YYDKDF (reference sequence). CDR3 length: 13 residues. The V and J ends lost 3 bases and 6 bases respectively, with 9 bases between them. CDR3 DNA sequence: TGTGCCACCAGCAGTCGAAGGGGCAATGAGCAGTTCTTC. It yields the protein CATSSRRGNEQFF.

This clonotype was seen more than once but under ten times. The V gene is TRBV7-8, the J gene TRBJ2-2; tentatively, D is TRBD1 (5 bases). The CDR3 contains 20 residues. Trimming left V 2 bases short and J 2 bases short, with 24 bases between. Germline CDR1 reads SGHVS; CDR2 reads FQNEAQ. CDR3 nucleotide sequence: TGTGCCAGCAGCTTAAGGGGTTTGAGGAGCCGAACCCCAAACACCGGGGAGCTGTTTTTT. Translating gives CASSLRGLRSRTPNTGELFF.

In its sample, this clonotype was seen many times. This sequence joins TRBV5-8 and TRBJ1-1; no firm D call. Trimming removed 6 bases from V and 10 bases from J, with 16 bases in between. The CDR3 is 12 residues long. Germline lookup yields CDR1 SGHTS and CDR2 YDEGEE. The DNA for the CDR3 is TGTGCCAGCACCATGAAGGGAGGGAGAGCTTTCTTT. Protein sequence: CASTMKGGRAFF.

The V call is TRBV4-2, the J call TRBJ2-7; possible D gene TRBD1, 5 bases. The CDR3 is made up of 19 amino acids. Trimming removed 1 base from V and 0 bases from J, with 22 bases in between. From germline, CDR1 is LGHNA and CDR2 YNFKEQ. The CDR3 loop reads CASSQGPGITGRSSYEQYF. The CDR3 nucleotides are TGTGCCAGCAGCCAAGGACCTGGGATAACAGGACGCAGCTCCTACGAGCAGTACTTC.

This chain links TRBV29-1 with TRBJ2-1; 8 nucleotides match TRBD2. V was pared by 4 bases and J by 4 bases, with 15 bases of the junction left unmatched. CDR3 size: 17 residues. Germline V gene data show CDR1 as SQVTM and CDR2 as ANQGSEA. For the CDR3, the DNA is TGCAGCGTTGGGTTTTTCGGCGGGAGGCAGCATTACAATGAGCAGTTCTTC. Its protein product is CSVGFFGGRQHYNEQFF.

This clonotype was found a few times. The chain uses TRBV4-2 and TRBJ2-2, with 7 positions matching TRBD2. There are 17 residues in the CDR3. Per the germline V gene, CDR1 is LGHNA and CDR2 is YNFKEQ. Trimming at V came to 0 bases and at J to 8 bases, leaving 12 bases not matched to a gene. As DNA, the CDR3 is TGTGCCAGCAGCCAAGATAAGATGAGGGACTACTCTGGGGAGCTGTTTTTT. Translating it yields CASSQDKMRDYSGELFF.

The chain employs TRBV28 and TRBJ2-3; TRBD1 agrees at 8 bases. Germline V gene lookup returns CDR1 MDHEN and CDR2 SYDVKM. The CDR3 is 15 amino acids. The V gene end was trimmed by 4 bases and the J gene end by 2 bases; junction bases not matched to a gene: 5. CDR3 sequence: CASSSRDRITDTQYF. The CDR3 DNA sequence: TGTGCCAGCAGTTCCCGGGACAGGATCACAGATACGCAGTATTTT.

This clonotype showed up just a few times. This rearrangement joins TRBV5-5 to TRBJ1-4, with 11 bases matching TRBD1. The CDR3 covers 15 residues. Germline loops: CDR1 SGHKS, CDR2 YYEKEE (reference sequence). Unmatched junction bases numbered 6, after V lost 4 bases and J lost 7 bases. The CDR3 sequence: CASSRRTGGGEKLFF. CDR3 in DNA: TGTGCCAGCAGCCGCAGGACAGGGGGCGGTGAAAAACTGTTTTTT.

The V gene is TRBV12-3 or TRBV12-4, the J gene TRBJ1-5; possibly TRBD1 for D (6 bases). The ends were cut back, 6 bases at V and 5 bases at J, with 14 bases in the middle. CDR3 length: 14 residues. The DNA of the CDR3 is TGTGCCAGCAGCGGGGGCTGGCGCGATCAGCCCCAGCATTTT. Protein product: CASSGGWRDQPQHF.

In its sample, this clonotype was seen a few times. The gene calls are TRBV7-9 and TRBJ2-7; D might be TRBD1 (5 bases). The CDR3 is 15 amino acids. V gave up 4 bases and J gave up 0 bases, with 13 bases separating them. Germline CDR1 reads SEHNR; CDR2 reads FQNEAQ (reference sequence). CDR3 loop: CASSSGFRASYEQYF. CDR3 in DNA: TGTGCCAGCAGCTCAGGGTTCCGAGCCTCCTACGAGCAGTACTTC.

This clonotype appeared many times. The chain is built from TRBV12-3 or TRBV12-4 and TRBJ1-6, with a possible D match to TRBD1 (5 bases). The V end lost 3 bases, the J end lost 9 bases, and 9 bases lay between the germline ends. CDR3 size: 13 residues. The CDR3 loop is CASSFGAGSPLHF. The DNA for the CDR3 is TGTGCCAGCAGTTTTGGGGCTGGTTCACCCCTCCACTTT.

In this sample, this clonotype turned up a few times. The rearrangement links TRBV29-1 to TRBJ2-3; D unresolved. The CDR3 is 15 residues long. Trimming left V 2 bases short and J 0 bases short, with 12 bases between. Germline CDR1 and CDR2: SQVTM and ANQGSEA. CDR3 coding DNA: TGCAGCGTTGAATGGGCGCAGTCTAGCACAGATACGCAGTATTTT. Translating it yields CSVEWAQSSTDTQYF.

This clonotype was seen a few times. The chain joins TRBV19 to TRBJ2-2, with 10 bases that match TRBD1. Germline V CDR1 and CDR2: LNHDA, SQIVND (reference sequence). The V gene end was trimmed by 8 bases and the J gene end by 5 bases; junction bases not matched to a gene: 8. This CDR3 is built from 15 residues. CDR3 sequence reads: CASLRDRGLTGELFF. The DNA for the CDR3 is TGTGCCAGTCTCCGGGACAGGGGCTTGACCGGGGAGCTGTTTTTT.

This CDR3 is CAISASGTSGRQLQFF. The CDR3 nucleotides read TGTGCCATCAGTGCGAGCGGGACTAGCGGGAGACAACTGCAGTTCTTC. The rearrangement links TRBV10-3 to TRBJ2-1; 14 nucleotides line up with TRBD2. This CDR3 has 16 amino acids. Germline V gene lookup returns CDR1 ENHRY and CDR2 SYGVKD. Trimming cost V 4 bases and J 12 bases; bases outside gene matches: 11.